This TCR beta chain appears in the sequencing data of a study of cytomegalovirus exposure and HLA in healthy donors. The PCR was carried out with 60 Vbeta primers and 13 Jbeta primers. Some clones are missing from TCRdb's copy, which holds only in-frame ones; the method was immunoSEQ multiplex PCR. This table has 90,000 to 120,000 clones, 74% appearing once. This CDR3 contains 17 residues. V shed 4 bases and J 0 bases; nucleotides not matched to a gene: 5. Germline V CDR1 and CDR2: MNHNS, SASEGT. Specimen: PBMCs. The sequence came from a man aged 50 to 59 in good health and CMV-seropositive. This chain connects TRBV6-1 to TRBJ2-2, with 10 nucleotides matching TRBD2. Written as DNA, the CDR3 is TGTGCCAGCAGTGCGTTAGCGGGGGGATCGAACACCGGGGAGCTGTTTTTT. This gives the protein CASSALAGGSNTGELFF.